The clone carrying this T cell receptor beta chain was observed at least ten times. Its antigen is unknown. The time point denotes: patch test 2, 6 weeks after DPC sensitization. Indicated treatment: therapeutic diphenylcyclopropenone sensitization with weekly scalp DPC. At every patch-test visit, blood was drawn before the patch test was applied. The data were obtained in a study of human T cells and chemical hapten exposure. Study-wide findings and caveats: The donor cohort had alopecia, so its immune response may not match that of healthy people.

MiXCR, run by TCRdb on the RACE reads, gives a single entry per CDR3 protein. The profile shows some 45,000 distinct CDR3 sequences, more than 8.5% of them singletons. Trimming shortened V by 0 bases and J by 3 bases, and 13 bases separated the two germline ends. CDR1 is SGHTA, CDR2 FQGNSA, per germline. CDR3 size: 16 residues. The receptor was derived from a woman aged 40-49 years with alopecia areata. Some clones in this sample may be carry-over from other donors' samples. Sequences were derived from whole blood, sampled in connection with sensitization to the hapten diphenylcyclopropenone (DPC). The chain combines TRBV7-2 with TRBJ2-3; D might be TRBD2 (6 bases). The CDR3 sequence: CASSLARAGRTDTQYF. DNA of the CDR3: TGTGCCAGCAGCTTAGCGCGGGCGGGGAGAACAGATACGCAGTATTTT.